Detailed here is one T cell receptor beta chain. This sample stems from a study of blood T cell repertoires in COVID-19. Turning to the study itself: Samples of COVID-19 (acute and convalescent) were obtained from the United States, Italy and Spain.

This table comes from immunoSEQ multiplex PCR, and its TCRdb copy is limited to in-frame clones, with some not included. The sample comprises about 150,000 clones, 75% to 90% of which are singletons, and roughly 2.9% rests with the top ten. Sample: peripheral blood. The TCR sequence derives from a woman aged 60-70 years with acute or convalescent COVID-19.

Here the CDR3 reads CASTWTAPSTDTQYF. The CDR3 DNA reads TGCGCCAGCACGTGGACAGCCCCTAGCACAGATACGCAGTATTTT. The chain uses TRBV5-1 and TRBJ2-3; possible D gene TRBD1, 6 bases. The CDR3 length is 15 residues. Trimming left V 6 bases short and J 0 bases short, with 14 bases between. Germline lookup yields CDR1 SGHRS and CDR2 YFSETQ.